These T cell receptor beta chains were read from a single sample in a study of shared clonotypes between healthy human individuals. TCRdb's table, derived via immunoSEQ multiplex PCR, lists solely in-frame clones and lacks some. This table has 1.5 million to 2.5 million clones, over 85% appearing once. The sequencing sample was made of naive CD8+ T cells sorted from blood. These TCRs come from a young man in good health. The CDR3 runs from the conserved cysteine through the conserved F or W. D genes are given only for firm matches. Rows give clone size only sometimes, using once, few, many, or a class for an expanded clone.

DNA: TGTGCCAGCAGTTGGGGACAGGGTTGGCAGCCCCAGCATTTT
CDR3: CASSWGQGWQPQHF
length: 14
D: TRBD1
J: TRBJ1-5
size: -
V: TRBV6-5

DNA: TGTGCCAGCAGTTTTTTAGCGGGGGGGAGGTATGAGCAGTTCTTC
CDR3: CASSFLAGGRYEQFF
length: 15
D: TRBD2
J: TRBJ2-1
size: -
V: TRBV27

DNA: TGTGCCAGCAGTGAAAGACTAGCGGTCTACGAGCAGTACTTC
CDR3: CASSERLAVYEQYF
length: 14
D: TRBD2
J: TRBJ2-7
size: -
V: TRBV2

DNA: TGTGCCAGCAGTGGCGGACAGTACAATGAGCAGTTCTTC
CDR3: CASSGGQYNEQFF
length: 13
D: -
J: TRBJ2-1
size: -
V: TRBV25-1

DNA: TGTGCCAGCAGGACCCAACTAGGCTCTCTGAGTGGAAACACCATATATTTT
CDR3: CASRTQLGSLSGNTIYF
length: 17
D: -
J: TRBJ1-3
size: -
V: TRBV21-1

DNA: TGCGCCAGCAGCTTGTATGACGGTGGGTGGCAAACTTCAGATACGCAGTATTTT
CDR3: CASSLYDGGWQTSDTQYF
length: 18
D: -
J: TRBJ2-3
size: -
V: TRBV5-1

DNA: TGTGCCAGCAGTTACTTAGCGGGATCAGAGACCCAGTACTTC
CDR3: CASSYLAGSETQYF
length: 14
D: TRBD2
J: TRBJ2-5
size: -
V: TRBV6-5

DNA: TGTGCCAGCAGGGTATCGACAGTGACGAACACTGAAGCTTTCTTT
CDR3: CASRVSTVTNTEAFF
length: 15
D: -
J: TRBJ1-1
size: -
V: TRBV2

DNA: TGCGCCAGCAGCCCCCAGCGGGGGGGCGTCAATGAGCAGTTCTTC
CDR3: CASSPQRGGVNEQFF
length: 15
D: TRBD2
J: TRBJ2-1
size: -
V: TRBV5-1

DNA: TGTGCCAGCAGCGTGGGTGCGGAGGGAGCTTTCTTT
CDR3: CASSVGAEGAFF
length: 12
D: -
J: TRBJ1-1
size: once
V: TRBV5-8

DNA: TGTGCCAGCAGTGAACTCAGGGCCAGTTATGAAAAACTGTTTTTT
CDR3: CASSELRASYEKLFF
length: 15
D: -
J: TRBJ1-4
size: -
V: TRBV6-1

DNA: TGTGCCGTCAGGATCGTCGACAGGGACTACGAGCAGTACTTC
CDR3: CAVRIVDRDYEQYF
length: 14
D: TRBD1
J: TRBJ2-7
size: -
V: TRBV2

DNA: TGTGCCAGCAGCTCCTACACCGGGGAGCTGTTTTTT
CDR3: CASSSYTGELFF
length: 12
D: -
J: TRBJ2-2
size: few
V: TRBV7-9

DNA: TGTGCCAGCAGCTTGGGTCATACACCGCTCACTGAAGCTTTCTTT
CDR3: CASSLGHTPLTEAFF
length: 15
D: -
J: TRBJ1-1
size: -
V: TRBV5-5

DNA: TGCGCCAGCAGCCCGAGGGGGCGCCCGGACAATGAGCAGTTCTTC
CDR3: CASSPRGRPDNEQFF
length: 15
D: TRBD1
J: TRBJ2-1
size: -
V: TRBV4-1

DNA: TGTGCCAGCAGCCCATCGACTAGCGGGAGGGCCTACGAGCAGTACTTC
CDR3: CASSPSTSGRAYEQYF
length: 16
D: TRBD2
J: TRBJ2-7
size: -
V: TRBV5-6

DNA: TGCGCCAGCAGCCAAGAGAACAGAGGGCACGAGCAGTACTTC
CDR3: CASSQENRGHEQYF
length: 14
D: -
J: TRBJ2-7
size: -
V: TRBV4-1

DNA: TGTGCCAGCAGTTTACGACAGGGGGCTTGGACTGAAGCTTTCTTT
CDR3: CASSLRQGAWTEAFF
length: 15
D: TRBD1
J: TRBJ1-1
size: -
V: TRBV28

DNA: TGTGCCAGCAGTTACTCGGAATACTCCTACGAGCAGTACTTC
CDR3: CASSYSEYSYEQYF
length: 14
D: -
J: TRBJ2-7
size: once
V: TRBV6-5

DNA: TGTGCCAGCAGCCTCATGGGTGTTGGGAGCAGGGAATTTCAAGAGACCCAGTACTTC
CDR3: CASSLMGVGSREFQETQYF
length: 19
D: -
J: TRBJ2-5
size: -
V: TRBV5-4

DNA: TGTGCCAGCAGCCAAGTCGGAGATGGCTACACCTTC
CDR3: CASSQVGDGYTF
length: 12
D: -
J: TRBJ1-2
size: once
V: TRBV14

DNA: TGTGCCAGCAGCCACCGACTAGCCTACAATGAGCAGTTCTTC
CDR3: CASSHRLAYNEQFF
length: 14
D: -
J: TRBJ2-1
size: -
V: TRBV14

DNA: TGTGCCAGCAGCTCCAACAATGAGCAGTTCTTC
CDR3: CASSSNNEQFF
length: 11
D: -
J: TRBJ2-1
size: -
V: TRBV6-5

DNA: TGCAGCGTTGAAGGGGCGGAAGGTGGAAACACCATATATTTT
CDR3: CSVEGAEGGNTIYF
length: 14
D: -
J: TRBJ1-3
size: -
V: TRBV29-1

DNA: TGTGCCAGCAGTCACGACAGTACAACTAATGAAAAACTGTTTTTT
CDR3: CASSHDSTTNEKLFF
length: 15
D: -
J: TRBJ1-4
size: -
V: TRBV6-5

DNA: TGCGCCAGCAGCCAAGAAGTGGGGGAGAATGAGCAGTTCTTC
CDR3: CASSQEVGENEQFF
length: 14
D: -
J: TRBJ2-1
size: -
V: TRBV4-1

DNA: TGTGCCAGCAGCTTAAGTCCGGGGAACTACGAGCAGTACTTC
CDR3: CASSLSPGNYEQYF
length: 14
D: -
J: TRBJ2-7
size: -
V: TRBV7-2

DNA: TGTGCCAGCAGTTTAGTCGGGACAGGGGACAATGAGCAGTTCTTC
CDR3: CASSLVGTGDNEQFF
length: 15
D: TRBD1
J: TRBJ2-1
size: once
V: TRBV27

DNA: TGTGCCAGCAGTTTTGCCGGGAGTGGTTACGAGCAGTACTTC
CDR3: CASSFAGSGYEQYF
length: 14
D: -
J: TRBJ2-7
size: -
V: TRBV27

DNA: TGTGCCAGCAGTTACTTAGCGGAGACACCCTACGAGCAGTACTTC
CDR3: CASSYLAETPYEQYF
length: 15
D: -
J: TRBJ2-7
size: -
V: TRBV6-5

DNA: TGTGCCAGCAGCGTACCTGGTGATCTGACCCAGTACTTC
CDR3: CASSVPGDLTQYF
length: 13
D: -
J: TRBJ2-5
size: -
V: TRBV9

DNA: TGTGCCAGCAGCTTAGACAGGGACTCTGGGGCCAACGTCCTGACTTTC
CDR3: CASSLDRDSGANVLTF
length: 16
D: -
J: TRBJ2-6
size: -
V: TRBV7-8

DNA: TGTGCCAGCAGCCCGACAGGCTCTGGCGGGGAGCTGTTTTTT
CDR3: CASSPTGSGGELFF
length: 14
D: -
J: TRBJ2-2
size: -
V: TRBV27

DNA: TGCGCCAGCAGCCAAGATCCCCCGTGGGGAGAGCGCGACAATGAGCAGTTCTTC
CDR3: CASSQDPPWGERDNEQFF
length: 18
D: -
J: TRBJ2-1
size: once
V: TRBV4-3

DNA: TGTGCCAGCAGCCCCACCATAAAGGGGCGATGGGAGCAGTTCTTC
CDR3: CASSPTIKGRWEQFF
length: 15
D: -
J: TRBJ2-1
size: -
V: TRBV27

DNA: TGCGCCAGCAGCTATCAAGATGGAATTAATTACCGCGACTACAATGAGCAGTTCTTC
CDR3: CASSYQDGINYRDYNEQFF
length: 19
D: -
J: TRBJ2-1
size: -
V: TRBV4-3

DNA: TGTGCCAGCAGCTTGACCGGGGGGAAAACTGAAGCTTTCTTT
CDR3: CASSLTGGKTEAFF
length: 14
D: -
J: TRBJ1-1
size: -
V: TRBV13

DNA: TGTGCCAGCAGCTCCGAACCTGGCCGGGACGCTAGCAATCAGCCCCAGCATTTT
CDR3: CASSSEPGRDASNQPQHF
length: 18
D: -
J: TRBJ1-5
size: -
V: TRBV7-8

DNA: TGTGCCAGCAGTACTACCCAAGCTAACTATGGCTACACCTTC
CDR3: CASSTTQANYGYTF
length: 14
D: -
J: TRBJ1-2
size: -
V: TRBV2

DNA: TGTGCCAGCAGTTTTGGGGGATTTAACTATGGCTACACCTTC
CDR3: CASSFGGFNYGYTF
length: 14
D: -
J: TRBJ1-2
size: -
V: TRBV28

DNA: TGCGCCAGCAGCCAAGATGGAGGGCGGGAGAGGGTCACCGGGGAGCTGTTTTTT
CDR3: CASSQDGGRERVTGELFF
length: 18
D: TRBD2
J: TRBJ2-2
size: once
V: TRBV4-3

DNA: TGCGCCAGCAGCTTGGGAGGGGCCCTAAACGATGAGCAGTTCTTC
CDR3: CASSLGGALNDEQFF
length: 15
D: -
J: TRBJ2-1
size: -
V: TRBV5-1